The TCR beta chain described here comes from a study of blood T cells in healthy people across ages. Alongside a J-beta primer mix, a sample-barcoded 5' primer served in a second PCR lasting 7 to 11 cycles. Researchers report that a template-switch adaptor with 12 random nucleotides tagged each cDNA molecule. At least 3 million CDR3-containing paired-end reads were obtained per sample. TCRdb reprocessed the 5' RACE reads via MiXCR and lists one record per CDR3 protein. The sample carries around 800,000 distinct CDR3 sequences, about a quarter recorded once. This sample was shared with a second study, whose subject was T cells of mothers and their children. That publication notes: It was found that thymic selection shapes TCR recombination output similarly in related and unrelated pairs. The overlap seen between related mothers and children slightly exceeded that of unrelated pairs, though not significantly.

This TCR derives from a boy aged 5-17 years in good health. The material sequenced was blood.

As DNA, the CDR3 is TGTGCCAGCAGCCTAGGGGTCCGGACAGGAGACACTGAAGCTTTCTTT. It is translated as CASSLGVRTGDTEAFF. The chain links TRBV11-2 to TRBJ1-1; 7 bases match TRBD1. Germline V CDR1 and CDR2: SGHAT, FQNNGV. The V segment lost 5 bases and the J segment 3 bases; nucleotides outside the gene matches: 12. The CDR3 loop spans 16 amino acids.